A single sample gave rise to the 28 T cell receptor beta chains below, sequenced in a study of blood T cell repertoires in COVID-19. Here immunoSEQ multiplex PCR was the method, and the copy in TCRdb shows in-frame clones only, minus some. The sample holds about 25,000 clones, 81% seen once. Sample: peripheral blood. Every receptor here comes from a man aged 70 or older with acute or convalescent COVID-19.

This chain connects TRBV5-1 to TRBJ1-1; D is unresolved. Germline CDR1 is SGHRS and CDR2 is YFSETQ. The CDR3 is 14 residues long. Deletions cut 2 bases from V and 6 bases from J, with 14 bases between. The CDR3 protein is CASSLNVGRAEAFF. The CDR3 DNA reads as TGCGCCAGCAGCTTAAATGTAGGGAGAGCTGAAGCTTTCTTT.

This clone showed up just once. The CDR3 reads CASSEALADSGNTIYF. The CDR3 DNA reads as TGTGCCAGCAGTGAAGCGTTGGCGGACTCTGGAAACACCATATATTTT. The rearrangement links TRBV6-1 to TRBJ1-3; no definite D call. The CDR3 spans 16 residues. Trimming stripped 0 bases from V and 0 bases from J, with 9 bases between. Germline V lookup: CDR1 MNHNS, CDR2 SASEGT.

This sequence joins TRBV6-2 or TRBV6-3 and TRBJ2-1; TRBD2 agrees at 10 bases. The CDR3 is 16 amino acids. Per the germline V gene, CDR1 is MNHEY and CDR2 is SVGEGT. J lost 7 bases, V lost 2 bases, and 8 bases had no gene match. This CDR3 is CASSYVSGGVRNEQFF. Written as DNA, the CDR3 is TGTGCCAGCAGTTACGTGAGCGGGGGGGTTAGAAATGAGCAGTTCTTC.

This clone has only a few counts. The gene calls are TRBV3-1 (or the pseudogene TRBV3-2) and TRBJ2-1; perhaps TRBD1 as D (5 bases). CDR1 and CDR2 from the germline V gene are LGHDT and YNNKEL (reference sequence). This CDR3 is 13 amino acids long. Between the trimmed V and J ends, which lost 3 bases and 7 bases, there was a span of 10 bases. CDR3: CASSQAQGNEQFF. The DNA of the CDR3 is TGTGCCAGCAGCCAGGCCCAGGGTAATGAGCAGTTCTTC.

J is TRBJ1-4 and V is TRBV6-5; 7 bases are a match to TRBD1. CDR3 length equals 15 residues. Losses at the gene ends were 6 bases for V and 5 bases for J; bases not matched to a gene: 9. The germline CDR1 and CDR2 sequences are MNHEY and SVGAGI. CDR3 bases: TGTGCCAGCAGGAAGGCCGGGACAGTGAATGAAAAACTGTTTTTT. This codes for CASRKAGTVNEKLFF.

The gene calls are TRBV7-3 and TRBJ1-1; TRBD1 agrees at 7 bases. J was trimmed by 0 bases and V by 2 bases; bases with no gene match: 21. The germline V gene encodes CDR1 SGHTA and CDR2 FQGTGA. This CDR3 contains 21 residues. The chain's CDR3 is CASSLPNTRDSKESMNTEAFF. CDR3 DNA sequence: TGTGCCAGCAGCTTACCGAACACCCGGGACAGCAAAGAATCTATGAACACTGAAGCTTTCTTT. Full variable domain (outside the CDR3, taken from reference TRBV7-3 and TRBJ1-1): GAGVSQTPSNKVTEKGKYVELRCDPISGHTALYWYRQSLGQGPEFLIYFQGTGAADDSGLPNDRFFAVRPEGSVSTLKIQRTERGDSAVYLCASSLPNTRDSKESMNTEAFFGQGTRLTVV.

V is TRBV7-6 and J is TRBJ2-4, with D possibly being TRBD1 (5 bases). Trimming removed 5 bases at V and 0 bases at J, with 14 bases between. Germline loops: CDR1 SGHVS, CDR2 FNYEAQ. The CDR3 has 16 residues. In DNA, the CDR3 is TGTGCCAGCAGCCTGGGGCCAGCGTCAGCCAAAAACATTCAGTACTTC. This encodes CASSLGPASAKNIQYF.

This clone was seen just once. The chain recombines TRBV5-4 with TRBJ2-7; 8 bases line up with TRBD2. The CDR3 contains 15 residues. J lost 2 bases, V lost 4 bases, and 8 bases had no gene match. Germline V gives CDR1 SGHNT, CDR2 YYREEE (reference sequence). CDR3 DNA sequence: TGTGCCAGCAGCATTCCCGGGACTAGGACCTACGAGCAGTACTTC. It specifies CASSIPGTRTYEQYF.

J is TRBJ1-1 and V is TRBV18; D unresolved. The CDR3 is 15 amino acids. Germline CDR1 and CDR2: KGHSH and LQKENI. Deletions cut 3 bases from V and 2 bases from J, with 13 bases between. CDR3 DNA sequence: TGTGCCAGCTCACCTTCGCGGGGTGCCAACACTGAAGCTTTCTTT. Encoded protein: CASSPSRGANTEAFF.

The chain joins TRBV27 to TRBJ2-5; 7 nucleotides line up with TRBD1. Trimming cost V 6 bases and J 2 bases; bases outside gene matches: 12. Per germline, CDR1 MNHEY and CDR2 SMNVEV (reference sequence). This CDR3 region has 16 residues. CDR3 protein: CASSPLGGWGQETQYF. CDR3 coding DNA: TGTGCCAGCAGCCCCTTAGGGGGCTGGGGGCAAGAGACCCAGTACTTC.

This chain connects TRBV11-2 to TRBJ2-1; unclear D gene. This CDR3 has 11 residues. The germline CDR1 and CDR2 sequences are SGHAT and FQNNGV. Trimming shortened V by 5 bases and J by 8 bases, and 7 bases separated the two germline ends. CDR3 nucleotides: TGTGCCAGCAGCCACCGGTATGAGCAGTTCTTC. Amino acid sequence: CASSHRYEQFF.

The rearrangement joins TRBV29-1 to TRBJ2-2; 10 bases map to TRBD1. Trimming removed 5 bases from V and 5 bases from J; junction bases left unmatched: 11. Germline CDR1 SQVTM, CDR2 ANQGSEA. The CDR3 is made up of 16 amino acids. The CDR3 protein is CSVKGAGTGVTGELFF. CDR3 bases: TGCAGCGTTAAGGGGGCCGGGACAGGGGTGACCGGGGAGCTGTTTTTT.

The V call is TRBV5-1, the J call TRBJ2-3, with 7 bases matching TRBD1. The CDR3 runs to 13 residues. The trim removed 4 bases at V and 6 bases at J, leaving 5 bases unmatched. The germline V gene has CDR1 SGHRS and CDR2 YFSETQ. The CDR3 DNA follows: TGCGCCAGCAGCATGGACAGGTTGGATACGCAGTATTTT. Protein: CASSMDRLDTQYF.

As regards this clone: The junction shows a germline mismatch at one end, possibly a read error. The V call is TRBV7-7, the J call TRBJ2-3, with 9 bases identical to TRBD1. The V gene's germline CDR1 is SSHAT and CDR2 FNYEAQ (reference sequence). The CDR3 is made up of 14 amino acids. Here the CDR3 reads CASSQGTGIDTQYF. The CDR3 coding sequence is TGTGCTAGCAGCCAGGGGACAGGGATAGATACGCAGTATTTT.

The chain recombines TRBV6-1 with TRBJ2-1, with a tentative D call TRBD2 (6 bases). Trimming cost V 7 bases and J 8 bases, with 21 bases left between them. There are 15 residues in the CDR3. CDR1 is MNHNS and CDR2 is SASEGT in the germline V gene. The DNA for the CDR3 is TGTGCCAGCATCCGACGGGGGTCCACTCGCGATGAGCAGTTCTTC. Residues: CASIRRGSTRDEQFF.

The chain has TRBV30 and TRBJ1-6; a possible D gene is TRBD1 (5 bases). This CDR3 contains 16 residues. The germline V gene encodes CDR1 GTSNPN and CDR2 SVGIG (reference sequence). V gave up 2 bases and J gave up 0 bases, with 11 bases separating them. Written as DNA, the CDR3 is TGTGCCTGGAGTAGGCGGGGGGGCTCCTATAATTCACCCCTCCACTTT. This sequence encodes CAWSRRGGSYNSPLHF.

The chain employs TRBV30 and TRBJ1-6; 7 bases line up with TRBD1. The CDR3 consists of 13 residues. The trim removed 3 bases at V and 7 bases at J, leaving 3 bases unmatched. Germline V gene sequence: CDR1 GTSNPN, CDR2 SVGIG (reference sequence). CDR3 coding DNA: TGTGCCTGGAGGGGACAGCAAAATTCACCCCTCCACTTT. Protein: CAWRGQQNSPLHF.

The chain employs TRBV29-1 and TRBJ2-1, with 12 bases identical to TRBD2. The CDR3 covers 14 residues. CDR1 SQVTM and CDR2 ANQGSEA come from the germline V gene. J was trimmed by 10 bases and V by 3 bases; bases with no gene match: 7. CDR3 protein: CSVDIALAGGEQFF. In DNA form, the CDR3 reads TGCAGCGTTGATATCGCGCTAGCGGGAGGGGAGCAGTTCTTC.

V and J are TRBV6-5 and TRBJ2-7, with D tentatively TRBD1 (7 bases). The CDR3 length is 14 residues. Germline CDR1 MNHEY, CDR2 SVGAGI. Trimming stripped 5 bases from V and 5 bases from J, with 16 bases between. The DNA of the CDR3 is TGTGCCAGCAGTAAACGACAGGGAGGCGACGAGCAGTACTTC. Translating gives CASSKRQGGDEQYF.

The CDR3 reads CASSKPPDRAEAFF. The CDR3 bases are TGTGCCAGTAGTAAACCTCCCGACAGGGCGGAAGCTTTCTTT. This sequence joins TRBV19 and TRBJ1-1; 7 nucleotides agree with TRBD1. The CDR3 length is 14 residues. Losses at the gene ends were 4 bases for V and 8 bases for J; bases not matched to a gene: 10. Germline CDR1 reads LNHDA; CDR2 reads SQIVND (reference sequence).

The chain carries TRBV6-1 and TRBJ1-5; D is perhaps TRBD1 (5 bases). V was shortened by 4 bases and J by 5 bases, with 18 bases between the two germline ends. This CDR3 comprises 16 residues. Germline V gene data show CDR1 as MNHNS and CDR2 as SASEGT. Written as DNA, the CDR3 is TGTGCCAGCAGTGCTTCGCTAAGGACACGTTATCAGCCCCAGCATTTT. The encoded protein is CASSASLRTRYQPQHF.

The chain recombines TRBV16 with TRBJ1-4; D is undetermined. CDR3 length: 13 residues. Trimming removed 3 bases at V and 8 bases at J, with 10 bases between. The germline gives CDR1 KGHSY, CDR2 FQNENV. Written as DNA, the CDR3 is TGTGCCAGCAGCCAGGGGAGAGAAGAAAAACTGTTTTTT. Encoded protein: CASSQGREEKLFF.

The chain uses TRBV5-1 and TRBJ2-3; 7 nucleotides align to TRBD1. The CDR3 length is 13 residues. The V segment lost 6 bases and the J segment 8 bases; nucleotides outside the gene matches: 9. CDR1 and CDR2 (germline): SGHRS, YFSETQ. CDR3 nucleotide sequence: TGCGCCAGCACCTGGGACAGCTCCAGTACGCAGTATTTT. It is translated as CASTWDSSSTQYF.

The V gene is TRBV10-1, the J gene TRBJ2-3; TRBD1 aligns across 7 bases. Trimming took 9 bases from V and 1 from J; bases not matched to a gene: 4. Germline CDR1 WNHNN, CDR2 SYGVQD (reference sequence). The CDR3 length is 13 residues. CDR3 DNA: TGCGCCAGACCGGGACAGTGCACAGATACGCAGTATTTT. Protein: CARPGQCTDTQYF.

This rearrangement joins TRBV7-9 to TRBJ2-2; D is undetermined. CDR1 SEHNR and CDR2 FQNEAQ come from the germline V gene (reference sequence). The V end lost 1 base, the J end lost 5 bases, and 11 bases lay between the germline ends. The CDR3 covers 15 residues. CDR3 loop: CASSLGARETGELFF. CDR3 DNA: TGTGCCAGCAGCTTAGGTGCTCGAGAGACCGGGGAGCTGTTTTTT.

This clone was observed once. The junction departs from germline at one end; a sequencing error may be responsible. The chain carries TRBV2 and TRBJ2-7, with unresolved D. This CDR3 has 11 residues. The germline CDR1 and CDR2 sequences are SNHLY and FYNNEI. The CDR3 protein is CASSPDRSRFF. The CDR3 region has the DNA TGTGCCAGCAGCCCAGATAGAAGCAGGTTCTTC.

The chain employs TRBV7-6 and TRBJ1-5, with D possibly matching TRBD1 (6 bases). The germline gives CDR1 SGHVS, CDR2 FNYEAQ. The CDR3 loop spans 14 amino acids. V lost 1 base to trimming and J lost 6 bases, with 10 bases between them. Here the CDR3 reads CASSLEQGTQPQHF. In DNA form, the CDR3 reads TGTGCCAGCAGCTTAGAACAGGGCACTCAGCCCCAGCATTTT.

V and J are TRBV6-5 and TRBJ1-3, with D unclear. Trimming removed 6 bases from V and 3 bases from J, with 9 bases in between. Germline loops: CDR1 MNHEY, CDR2 SVGAGI. The CDR3 extends over 13 amino acids. The CDR3 nucleotides are TGTGCCAGCAGGACTGAGATTGGAAACACCATATATTTT. Its protein product is CASRTEIGNTIYF.